This is a list of T cell receptor beta chains from one sample in a study of control samples from healthy donors and cancer patients. Method: immunoSEQ multiplex PCR; TCRdb's copy keeps in-frame clones and lacks some. The profile shows some 120,000 clones, 85% to 95% of them singletons. Sequenced input: PBMCs. The receptors shown here come from a man in his fifties with head and neck cancer. CDR3s leave out the opening cysteine and the closing phenylalanine or tryptophan.

TRBV15	TRBJ2-2	ATSRVAGELF
TRBV13	TRBJ2-3	ASSLRQSTDTQY
TRBV6-2/TRBV6-3	TRBJ2-6	ASSYSGTAEILT
TRBV7-9	TRBJ2-2	ASSFLLGLGTGELF
TRBV10-3	TRBJ2-2	AINRGGNTGELF
TRBV30	TRBJ1-1	AWTWGAGAF
TRBV24-1	TRBJ1-6	ATSDFREKRPLH
TRBV18	TRBJ1-1	ASFGQGAWNEAF
TRBV11-2	TRBJ2-5	ASSLGDRVYQETQY
TRBV27	TRBJ2-2	ATKGRNTGELF
TRBV6-2/TRBV6-3	TRBJ2-1	ASSYSQNRRGGRNEQF
TRBV19	TRBJ2-7	ASSIGYEQY
TRBV20-1	TRBJ1-6	SASFTGVGGNSPLH
TRBV19	TRBJ2-5	ASRGTSGETQY
TRBV2	TRBJ2-2	ASSGRRNTGELF
TRBV9	TRBJ1-2	ASSVQGYYGYT
TRBV3-1/TRBV3-2	TRBJ2-4	ASSQVVSGNIQY
TRBV19	TRBJ1-5	ASRAGNQPQH
TRBV28	TRBJ1-1	ASSLPNTEAF
TRBV2	TRBJ2-7	ASRRSSYEQY
TRBV7-3	TRBJ2-4	ASSLSSAGAIQY
TRBV24-1	TRBJ2-5	ATSDPDRGEGETQY
TRBV19	TRBJ2-5	ASSIMGKRGVQETQY
TRBV30	TRBJ1-4	ACGDGVNEKLF
TRBV7-2	TRBJ1-1	ASSLGARAGAEAF
TRBV7-3	TRBJ2-1	ASSLYALSSYNEQF
TRBV6-2/TRBV6-3	TRBJ1-5	ASSYSYAKGNQPQH
TRBV27	TRBJ2-3	ASSAPGDRTDTQY
TRBV11-2	TRBJ2-7	ASSLAEPRGAHSYEQY
TRBV7-2	TRBJ2-1	ASSASGGAVNEQF
TRBV30	TRBJ1-2	AWSGEQMNYGYT
TRBV10-3	TRBJ2-3	AISRGGVAEDTQY
TRBV7-3	TRBJ1-6	AGSLGDRGNSPLH
TRBV11-1	TRBJ1-3	ASNEREPGNTIY
TRBV5-1	TRBJ2-3	ASSRAPSSTDTQY
TRBV28	TRBJ2-5	ASSLLTQETQY
TRBV20-1	TRBJ2-1	SASETSSSREQF
TRBV4-2	TRBJ1-4	ASSPKTGKTDEKLF
TRBV28	TRBJ1-1	ASSSPLLGASAEAF
TRBV7-6	TRBJ2-3	ASSLRSLAGGASDTQY
TRBV6-1	TRBJ2-5	ASSFLGLPQETQY
TRBV28	TRBJ2-5	ASSRPGRETQY
TRBV12-3/TRBV12-4	TRBJ2-7	ASSLDLYEQY
TRBV21-1	TRBJ1-2	ASIDPCQGKGYGYT
TRBV19	TRBJ1-1	ASTWGAGNTEAF
TRBV9	TRBJ1-5	ASSVGYRGSPHSNQPQH
TRBV30	TRBJ1-5	AWSGGRDQPQH
TRBV28	TRBJ2-7	ASSDYEQY
TRBV28	TRBJ2-7	ASRPTALGEQY
TRBV18	TRBJ2-6	ASSPPVAIGANVLT
TRBV28	TRBJ2-7	ASSPGASYEQY